This T cell receptor (beta chain) was recorded in a study of T-cell memory formation after mild COVID-19. For the study at large: TCR clusters were largely donor specific. Findings and caveats of the study: That cross-reactive memory joined was suggested by some responding clones appearing in pre-infection memory. Contracting clones from day 15 to 85 had balanced CD4/CD8; later expanders favoured CD4+.

The CDR3 extends over 15 amino acids. V lost 0 bases and J lost 5, with 14 bases in between. Germline CDR1 reads LGHNA; CDR2 reads YSLEER. Each CDR3 protein gets one entry after TCRdb re-called the 5' RACE reads with MiXCR. Of 100,000 to 150,000 distinct CDR3 sequences listed, 17% are singletons. There are a few counts of this clonotype. Its antigen is undetermined. Sequencing was performed on PBMCs or a T cell subset sorted from them (not recorded which). This sequence was found in a man aged 18 to 29 who had mild COVID-19 (a few samples of this study predate the infection). Cell type and time point are not known. The chain couples TRBV4-3 to TRBJ2-7; TRBD2 is a possible D gene (6 bases). CDR3 DNA: TGCGCCAGCAGCCAAGAGTCCGGACTATCGGACGAGCAGTACTTC. Protein product: CASSQESGLSDEQYF.